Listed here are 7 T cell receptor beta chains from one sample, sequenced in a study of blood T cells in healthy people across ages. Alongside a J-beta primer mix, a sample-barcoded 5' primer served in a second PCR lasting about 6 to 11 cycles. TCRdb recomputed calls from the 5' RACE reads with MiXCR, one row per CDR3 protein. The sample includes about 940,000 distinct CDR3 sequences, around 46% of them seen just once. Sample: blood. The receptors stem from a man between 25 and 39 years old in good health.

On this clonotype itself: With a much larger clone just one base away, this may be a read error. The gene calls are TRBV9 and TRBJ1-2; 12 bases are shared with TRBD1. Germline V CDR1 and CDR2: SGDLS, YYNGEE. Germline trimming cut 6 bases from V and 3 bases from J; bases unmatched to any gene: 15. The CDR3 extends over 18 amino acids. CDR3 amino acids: CASNDSTGQGAIYYGYTF. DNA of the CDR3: TGTGCCAGCAACGATTCCACGGGACAGGGGGCTATTTACTATGGCTACACCTTC. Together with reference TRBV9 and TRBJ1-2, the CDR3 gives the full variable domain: DSGVTQTPKHLITATGQRVTLRCSPRSGDLSVYWYQQSLDQGLQFLIQYYNGEERAKGNILERFSAQQFPDLHSELNLSSLELGDSALYFCASNDSTGQGAIYYGYTFGSGTRLTVV.

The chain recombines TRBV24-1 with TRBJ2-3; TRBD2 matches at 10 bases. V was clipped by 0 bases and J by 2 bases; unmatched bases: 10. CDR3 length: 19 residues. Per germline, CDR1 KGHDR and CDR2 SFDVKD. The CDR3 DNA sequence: TGTGCCACCAGTGATTTGCCAAGGACTAGCGGAGAACCCACAGATACGCAGTATTTT. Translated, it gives CATSDLPRTSGEPTDTQYF.

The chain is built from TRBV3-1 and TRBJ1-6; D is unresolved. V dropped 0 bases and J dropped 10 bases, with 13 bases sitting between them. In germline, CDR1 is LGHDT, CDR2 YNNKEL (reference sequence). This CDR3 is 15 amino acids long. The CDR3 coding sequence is TGTGCCAGCAGCCAAGAACCTAGGGAATGGTCACCCCTCCACTTT. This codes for CASSQEPREWSPLHF.

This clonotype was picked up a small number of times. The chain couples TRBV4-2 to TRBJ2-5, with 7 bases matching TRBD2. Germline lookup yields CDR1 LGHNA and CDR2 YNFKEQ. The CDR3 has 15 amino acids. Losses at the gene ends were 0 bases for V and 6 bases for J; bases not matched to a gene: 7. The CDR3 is CASSQEIGGRQTQYF. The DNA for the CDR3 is TGTGCCAGCAGCCAAGAAATCGGGGGGAGGCAGACCCAGTACTTC.

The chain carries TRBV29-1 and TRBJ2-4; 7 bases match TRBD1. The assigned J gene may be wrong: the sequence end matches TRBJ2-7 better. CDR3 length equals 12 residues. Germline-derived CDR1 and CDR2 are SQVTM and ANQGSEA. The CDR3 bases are TGCAGCGCCCGGGGACAGCAATACGAGCAGTACTTC. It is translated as CSARGQQYEQYF.

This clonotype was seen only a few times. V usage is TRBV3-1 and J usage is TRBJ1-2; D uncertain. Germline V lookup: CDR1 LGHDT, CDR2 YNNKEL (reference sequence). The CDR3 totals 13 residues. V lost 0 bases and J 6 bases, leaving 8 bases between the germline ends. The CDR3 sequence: CASSQDTGNGYTF. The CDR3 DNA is TGTGCCAGCAGCCAAGATACCGGCAATGGCTACACCTTC.

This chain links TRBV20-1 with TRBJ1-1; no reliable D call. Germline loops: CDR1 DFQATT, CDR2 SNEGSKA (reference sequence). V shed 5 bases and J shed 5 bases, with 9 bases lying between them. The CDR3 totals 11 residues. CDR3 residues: CSAALATEAFF. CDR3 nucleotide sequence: TGCAGTGCTGCGTTAGCTACTGAAGCTTTCTTT.